This T cell receptor beta chain was recovered during a study of vaccination and CD4 T cells after COVID-19. Study-level background: Overlapping spike peptides of SARS-CoV-2, HCoV-NL63, HCoV-OC43 and HCoV-229E were used, and cells were stimulated with them.

On this clonotype: Its antigen is unidentified.

The Oncomine TCR Beta short-read assay was applied to DNA of cultured CD4+ T cells. One entry per CDR3 protein results from TCRdb running MiXCR on the PCR reads. The table has about 14,000 distinct CDR3 sequences, about 53% seen once. Specified treatment: roughly 11-day PBMC culture with coronavirus spike peptide pools or control peptides (ViraFEST assay). The authors replaced half the medium with fresh IL-2 medium on days 3 and 7. Germline CDR1 and CDR2: SQVTM and ANQGSEA. V dropped 7 bases and J dropped 3; count of bases not matched to a gene: 4. CDR3 length equals 12 residues. The receptor comes from a human donor who had recovered from COVID-19. Material: CD4+ T cells from blood, cultured in vitro, obtained before SARS-CoV-2 vaccination. This chain uses TRBV29-1 with TRBJ1-2, with 8 bases fitting TRBD1. The CDR3 is CSAGQGDYGYTF. The CDR3 DNA sequence: TGCAGCGCCGGACAGGGAGACTATGGCTACACCTTC.